This T cell receptor (beta chain) originates from a study of cytomegalovirus exposure and HLA in healthy donors. Study results and caveats: The only immune exposure information that was available was CMV serostatus. In an earlier analysis, productive rearrangement rates for most beta V segments clustered near 87% or 30%. The classifier, whose performance was assessed in both the original and validation cohorts, reportedly diagnosed cytomegalovirus status with high specificity and sensitivity.

As for this clone: What it binds is not known.

The PCR contained 60 Vbeta and 13 Jbeta primers. TCRdb's copy holds only in-frame clones and misses some; the assay was immunoSEQ multiplex PCR. The profile covers 150,000 to 200,000 clones, with 80% to 90% appearing a single time and about 6% taken by the ten largest. Trimming took off 0 bases at V and 5 bases at J, with 11 bases between the two ends. The germline gives CDR1 SGDLS, CDR2 YYNGEE. This CDR3 has 14 residues. The origin of this receptor is a man aged 45-65 years in good health and CMV-seropositive. Sample: PBMCs. The chain carries TRBV9 and TRBJ2-5; D not resolved. CDR3 protein: CASSVVALGETQYF. The CDR3, as DNA: TGTGCCAGCAGCGTAGTCGCACTCGGGGAGACCCAGTACTTC.